The 6 T cell receptor beta chains below come from one sample, sequenced in a study of OX40 agonist ivuxolimab in advanced cancers. Library creation used the immunoSEQ multiplex PCR assay. Imported from immuneACCESS, the table was reduced by TCRdb to in-frame sequences with V and J called. These copies leave out some clones; in studies compared against another copy, an unresolved V gene accounts for under half, and the cause of the remainder is not known. Recorded for this sample are approximately 74,000 clones; 75% to 95% of them occurred a single time. The ten largest clones take up around 6.1% of the sample. The input for sequencing was CD4+ or CD8+ T cells sorted from blood, taken in a trial of the OX40 agonist ivuxolimab. The receptor source for this set is an adult with an advanced solid tumor such as melanoma, head and neck, liver or kidney cancer.

In this sample, this clone turned up once. This chain uses TRBV28 with TRBJ2-7; 11 positions agree with TRBD2. CDR3 size: 16 residues. Germline values: CDR1 MDHEN, CDR2 SYDVKM. J gave up 0 bases and V 3 bases, and 4 bases lay outside the gene matches. The CDR3 here is CASSFASGRSSYEQYF. In nucleotides, the CDR3 is TGTGCCAGCAGTTTCGCTAGCGGGAGGAGCTCCTACGAGCAGTACTTC.

This sequence joins TRBV4-3 and TRBJ2-4, with 9 bases that match TRBD2. CDR3 length: 16 residues. Germline loops: CDR1 LGHNA, CDR2 YSLEER. V lost 0 bases to trimming and J lost 2 bases; unmatched junction nucleotides: 2. CDR3 amino acids: CASSQELAGTKNIQYF. CDR3 coding DNA: TGCGCCAGCAGCCAAGAGCTAGCGGGAACCAAAAACATTCAGTACTTC.

The CDR3 loop reads CASSTHWTLGNTEAFF. The CDR3 region has the DNA TGCGCCAGCAGCACGCATTGGACGCTGGGGAACACTGAAGCTTTCTTT. The chain recombines TRBV5-1 with TRBJ1-1, with unresolved D. Per the germline V gene, CDR1 is SGHRS and CDR2 is YFSETQ. Trimming left V 4 bases short and J 1 base short, with 17 bases between. The CDR3 consists of 16 residues.

This rearrangement joins TRBV18 to TRBJ2-7; D is unresolved. Germline-derived CDR1 and CDR2 are KGHSH and LQKENI. V was clipped by 1 base and J by 2 bases, with 9 bases between them. CDR3 length equals 14 residues. CDR3 protein: CASSPRDGPYEQYF. CDR3 in DNA: TGTGCCAGCTCACCACGAGACGGACCCTACGAGCAGTACTTC. Supplemented by reference TRBV18 and TRBJ2-7, the full variable domain reads NAGVMQNPRHLVRRRGQEARLRCSPMKGHSHVYWYRQLPEEGLKFMVYLQKENIIDESGMPKERFSAEFPKEGPSILRIQQVVRGDSAAYFCASSPRDGPYEQYFGPGTRLTVT.

The chain uses TRBV19 and TRBJ2-7; the match to TRBD2 covers 10 bases. This CDR3 region has 14 residues. Germline V gene sequence: CDR1 LNHDA, CDR2 SQIVND (reference sequence). The junction had 2 bases not matched to a gene; V was cut back by 6 bases and J by 0 bases. The CDR3 protein is CASRGLATSYEQYF. The CDR3 DNA reads TGTGCCAGTAGGGGACTAGCGACCTCCTACGAGCAGTACTTC.

The CDR3 DNA is TGTGCCAGCACCCGAGGGAGTGCCTACGAGCAGTACTTC. Amino acids: CASTRGSAYEQYF. The rearrangement uses TRBV27 and TRBJ2-7, with a possible D match to TRBD2 (5 bases). This CDR3 spans 13 amino acids. The V gene's germline CDR1 is MNHEY and CDR2 SMNVEV (reference sequence). V shed 7 bases and J shed 2 bases, with 12 bases lying between them.